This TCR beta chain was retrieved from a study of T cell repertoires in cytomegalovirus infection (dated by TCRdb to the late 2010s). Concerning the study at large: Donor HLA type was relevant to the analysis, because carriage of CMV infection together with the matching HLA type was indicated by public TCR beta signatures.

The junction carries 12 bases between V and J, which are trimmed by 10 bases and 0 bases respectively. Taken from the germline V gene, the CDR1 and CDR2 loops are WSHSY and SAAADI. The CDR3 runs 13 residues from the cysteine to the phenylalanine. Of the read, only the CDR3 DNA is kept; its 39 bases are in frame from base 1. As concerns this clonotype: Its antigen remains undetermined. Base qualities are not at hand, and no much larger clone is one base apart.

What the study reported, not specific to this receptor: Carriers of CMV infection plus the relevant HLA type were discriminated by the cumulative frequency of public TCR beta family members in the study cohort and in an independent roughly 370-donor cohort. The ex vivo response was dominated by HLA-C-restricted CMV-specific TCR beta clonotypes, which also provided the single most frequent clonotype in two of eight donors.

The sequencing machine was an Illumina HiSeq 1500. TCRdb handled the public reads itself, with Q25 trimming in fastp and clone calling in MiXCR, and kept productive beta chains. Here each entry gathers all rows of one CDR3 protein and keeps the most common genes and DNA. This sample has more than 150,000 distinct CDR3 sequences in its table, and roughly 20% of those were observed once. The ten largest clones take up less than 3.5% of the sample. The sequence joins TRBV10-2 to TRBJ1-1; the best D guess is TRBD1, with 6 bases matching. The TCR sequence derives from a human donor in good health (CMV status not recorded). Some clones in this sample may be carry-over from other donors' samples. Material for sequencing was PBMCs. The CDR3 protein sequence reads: CAILRDMNTEAFF. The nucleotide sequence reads TGCGCCATTCTCCGGGACATGAACACTGAAGCTTTCTTT.